A single sample is the source of the 30 T cell receptor beta chains below, sequenced in a study of T cell responses to AZD1222 COVID-19 vaccine. Some clones are missing from TCRdb's copy, which holds only in-frame ones; the method was immunoSEQ multiplex PCR. The table records 140,000 or so clones, less than 95% of them present only once. Sequences were derived from peripheral blood, sampled 28 days after the second dose of the MenACWY control vaccine. The source is an adult who received the MenACWY meningococcal vaccine as a control.

This chain joins TRBV11-2 and TRBJ2-1; D is ambiguous. CDR3 length equals 11 residues. V was clipped by 3 bases and J by 9 bases, with 6 bases between them. Germline assignment: CDR1 SGHAT and CDR2 FQNNGV. CDR3 residues: CASSFHVEQFF. The CDR3 DNA is TGTGCCAGCAGCTTCCACGTTGAGCAGTTCTTC.

The chain uses TRBV5-6 and TRBJ1-1, with 9 positions matching TRBD1. This CDR3 region has 15 residues. V lost 0 bases to trimming and J lost 3 bases; unmatched junction nucleotides: 3. CDR1 is SGHDT, CDR2 YYEEEE, per germline. As DNA, the CDR3 is TGTGCCAGCAGCTTGGCGGGACAGGGCTACACTGAAGCTTTCTTT. Protein sequence: CASSLAGQGYTEAFF.

Of note for this clone: Other DNA sequences from this sample encode an identical CDR3 as well. This chain joins TRBV20-1 and TRBJ2-7; no clear D gene. The germline V gene encodes CDR1 DFQATT and CDR2 SNEGSKA (reference sequence). V gave up 0 bases and J gave up 2 bases, with 2 bases separating them. This CDR3 is built from 11 residues. The DNA for the CDR3 is TGCAGTGCTAGAGACCCCTACGAGCAGTACTTC. This gives the protein CSARDPYEQYF.

The chain links TRBV3-1 (or the pseudogene TRBV3-2) to TRBJ1-2; D unresolved. V lost 0 bases and J 8 bases, leaving 13 bases between the germline ends. Germline CDR1 LGHDT, CDR2 YNNKEL (reference sequence). There are 14 residues in the CDR3. CDR3 in amino acids: CASSQDVRGGGYTF. As DNA, the CDR3 is TGTGCCAGCAGCCAAGACGTGCGTGGCGGGGGCTACACCTTC.

V gene TRBV10-3 combines with J gene TRBJ2-3; 8 nucleotides align to TRBD2. The CDR3 sequence is 15 residues long. CDR1 and CDR2 from the germline V gene are ENHRY and SYGVKD. Trimming at V came to 8 bases and at J to 2 bases, leaving 9 bases not matched to a gene. CDR3 DNA sequence: TGTGCCATCTTTTCCGGGGGGGCCCCCACAGATACGCAGTATTTT. Encoded protein: CAIFSGGAPTDTQYF.

This clone was observed a single time. The gene calls are TRBV6-5 and TRBJ1-1; 7 bases agree with TRBD1. Germline loops: CDR1 MNHEY, CDR2 SVGAGI. CDR3 length: 14 amino acids. With V trimmed by 6 bases and J by 3 bases, 7 bases remained unmatched. The CDR3 spells CASSTTGTDTEAFF. The CDR3 DNA sequence: TGTGCCAGCAGCACGACAGGGACCGACACTGAAGCTTTCTTT.

V and J are TRBV2 and TRBJ2-2; the D is unclear. From germline, CDR1 is SNHLY and CDR2 FYNNEI. The V end was cut by 6 bases, the J end by 4 bases, with 9 bases between. The CDR3 is 13 amino acids. CDR3: CASRVDGTGELFF. CDR3 nucleotide sequence: TGTGCCAGCAGAGTCGACGGCACCGGGGAGCTGTTTTTT.

This clone has only one observation. The chain combines TRBV2 with TRBJ2-7; D is ambiguous. Trimming took 5 bases from V and 4 from J, leaving 9 bases between them. The CDR3 extends over 12 amino acids. Per germline, CDR1 SNHLY and CDR2 FYNNEI. Written as DNA, the CDR3 is TGTGCCAGCAGTCCCGACGTGTACGAGCAGTACTTC. The encoded protein is CASSPDVYEQYF.

This clone was picked up one time. The chain recombines TRBV27 with TRBJ1-6; D might be TRBD1 (5 bases). Trimming shortened V by 6 bases and J by 8 bases, and 14 bases separated the two germline ends. CDR3 size: 14 residues. In germline, CDR1 is MNHEY, CDR2 SMNVEV (reference sequence). The CDR3: CASRGEGRYSPLHF. In DNA form, the CDR3 reads TGTGCCAGCAGGGGGGAAGGTCGCTATTCACCCCTCCACTTT.

This clone was picked up a small number of times. The V call is TRBV10-3, the J call TRBJ1-2, with 7 bases identical to TRBD1. The CDR3 contains 13 residues. The germline gives CDR1 ENHRY, CDR2 SYGVKD. Trimming took 3 bases from V and 5 from J; bases not matched to a gene: 3. The CDR3 reads CAISDDRAYGYTF. CDR3 nucleotides: TGTGCCATCAGTGACGACAGGGCTTATGGCTACACCTTC.

The gene calls are TRBV29-1 and TRBJ1-5; TRBD1 matches 11 bases. The germline CDR1 and CDR2 sequences are SQVTM and ANQGSEA. The junction had 6 bases not matched to a gene; V was cut back by 6 bases and J by 8 bases. The CDR3 runs 13 residues. The CDR3 protein is CSVGQGAGEPQHF. In DNA form, the CDR3 reads TGCAGCGTCGGACAGGGGGCGGGAGAGCCCCAGCATTTT.

The chain links TRBV10-2 to TRBJ1-2; the match to TRBD1 covers 7 bases. V shed 5 bases, J shed 3 bases, and the junction held 3 bases outside the gene matches. Germline V gene data show CDR1 as WSHSY and CDR2 as SAAADI. CDR3 length: 13 residues. DNA for the CDR3: TGCGCCAGCAGTCCCGGGACAGACTATGGCTACACCTTC. Translating it yields CASSPGTDYGYTF.

The chain is built from TRBV5-1 and TRBJ2-6; D unresolved. The CDR3 runs to 16 residues. The germline gives CDR1 SGHRS, CDR2 YFSETQ. V gave up 3 bases and J gave up 3 bases, with 13 bases separating them. The CDR3 protein is CASSSQEFYGANVLTF. The CDR3 coding sequence is TGCGCCAGCAGCTCGCAGGAATTTTATGGGGCCAACGTCCTGACTTTC. Variable domain in full (rest from reference TRBV5-1 and TRBJ2-6): KAGVTQTPRYLIKTRGQQVTLSCSPISGHRSVSWYQQTPGQGLQFLFEYFSETQRNKGNFPGRFSGRQFSNSRSEMNVSTLELGDSALYLCASSSQEFYGANVLTFGAGSRLTVL.

This chain uses TRBV6-5 with TRBJ2-7, with 9 bases aligning to TRBD1. The trim removed 5 bases at V and 0 bases at J, leaving 5 bases unmatched. The germline V gene encodes CDR1 MNHEY and CDR2 SVGAGI. This CDR3 spans 15 amino acids. The CDR3 reads CASSIGTGISYEQYF. CDR3 nucleotide sequence: TGTGCCAGCAGTATAGGGACAGGGATCTCCTACGAGCAGTACTTC.

The chain employs TRBV6-1 and TRBJ2-7; 9 nucleotides match TRBD1. CDR3 length equals 15 residues. The V gene's germline CDR1 is MNHNS and CDR2 SASEGT. After removal of 2 bases from V and 3 bases from J, the junction contained 5 bases not matched to a gene. The CDR3 sequence is CASSEPGQGNYEQYF. The DNA for the CDR3 is TGTGCCAGCAGTGAACCGGGACAGGGAAACTACGAGCAGTACTTC.

The V gene is TRBV3-1 (or the pseudogene TRBV3-2), the J gene TRBJ2-3; TRBD2 might be the D (6 bases). This CDR3 is built from 12 residues. The germline V gene has CDR1 LGHDT and CDR2 YNNKEL (reference sequence). V gave up 6 bases and J gave up 5 bases, with 9 bases separating them. The CDR3 loop reads CASRSEGDTQYF. The CDR3 bases are TGTGCCAGCAGATCGGAGGGAGATACGCAGTATTTT.

This chain joins TRBV29-1 and TRBJ2-3; 7 nucleotides match TRBD2. Trimming removed 5 bases from V and 4 bases from J; junction bases left unmatched: 9. In germline, CDR1 is SQVTM, CDR2 ANQGSEA. CDR3 length: 14 residues. The CDR3 here is CSVILGGFADTQYF. CDR3 sequence (DNA): TGCAGCGTTATATTGGGAGGGTTCGCAGATACGCAGTATTTT.

This clone was detected once. The chain recombines TRBV21-1 with TRBJ1-2. TRBV21-1 is shown as a pseudogene. The CDR3 length is 16 residues. CDR3 loop: CASSKAPARRGYGYTF. The CDR3 DNA follows: TGTGCCAGCAGCAAAGCCCCCGCGCGGAGGGGCTATGGCTACACCTTC.

The chain joins TRBV9 to TRBJ1-3; D is undetermined. Trimming pared 6 bases from V and 0 bases from J, leaving 13 bases between. The CDR3 covers 15 residues. Germline lookup yields CDR1 SGDLS and CDR2 YYNGEE. The CDR3 DNA sequence: TGTGCCAGCACCAAGGGTGACGACTCTGGAAACACCATATATTTT. This translates into CASTKGDDSGNTIYF. The full variable domain, with the rest looked up from reference TRBV9 and TRBJ1-3, is DSGVTQTPKHLITATGQRVTLRCSPRSGDLSVYWYQQSLDQGLQFLIQYYNGEERAKGNILERFSAQQFPDLHSELNLSSLELGDSALYFCASTKGDDSGNTIYFGEGSWLTVV.

The chain is built from TRBV12-3 or TRBV12-4 and TRBJ2-1; maybe TRBD1 (6 bases). V was pared by 1 base and J by 12 bases, with 10 bases between. The CDR3 spans 12 residues. In nucleotides, the CDR3 is TGTGCCAGCAGTTTAGTAACCAGGGGGCAGTTCTTC. Protein: CASSLVTRGQFF.

The CDR3 reads CASSIEEGQPQHF. CDR3 nucleotide sequence: TGTGCCAGTAGTATAGAGGAGGGCCAGCCCCAGCATTTT. The V gene is TRBV19, the J gene TRBJ1-5; D is uncertain. CDR1 is LNHDA, CDR2 SQIVND, per germline (reference sequence). The CDR3 loop spans 13 amino acids. V was shortened by 0 bases and J by 7 bases, with 7 bases between the two germline ends. The full variable domain, rest sourced from reference TRBV19 and TRBJ1-5, is DGGITQSPKYLFRKEGQNVTLSCEQNLNHDAMYWYRQDPGQGLRLIYYSQIVNDFQKGDIAEGYSVSREKKESFPLTVTSAQKNPTAFYLCASSIEEGQPQHFGDGTRLSIL.

This chain connects TRBV7-2 to TRBJ1-4; D gene unclear. This CDR3 is built from 14 residues. CDR1 and CDR2 (germline): SGHTA, FQGNSA. Trimming pared 2 bases from V and 8 bases from J, leaving 12 bases between. CDR3 amino acids: CASSLYSNQEKLFF. DNA of the CDR3: TGTGCCAGCAGCTTATATTCCAATCAGGAAAAACTGTTTTTT.

The genes are TRBV27 and TRBJ2-7; tentatively, D is TRBD1 (5 bases). Germline assignment: CDR1 MNHEY and CDR2 SMNVEV (reference sequence). Trimming left V 2 bases short and J 0 bases short, with 8 bases between. The CDR3 is made up of 14 amino acids. CDR3 loop: CASSLKDNSYEQYF. As DNA, the CDR3 is TGTGCCAGCAGTTTAAAGGACAACTCCTACGAGCAGTACTTC.

The chain has TRBV28 and TRBJ2-7; D gene ambiguous. From germline, CDR1 is MDHEN and CDR2 SYDVKM. The V end was cut by 2 bases, the J end by 3 bases, with 8 bases between. This CDR3 has 13 residues. This CDR3 reads CASSLGGNYEQYF. DNA of the CDR3: TGTGCCAGCAGTTTAGGTGGGAACTACGAGCAGTACTTC.

The chain combines TRBV7-9 with TRBJ1-1; 7 bases match TRBD1. This CDR3 region has 14 residues. Germline V CDR1 and CDR2: SEHNR, FQNEAQ (reference sequence). V shed 6 bases, J shed 2 bases, and the junction held 6 bases outside the gene matches. CDR3 region: CASRRTGVNTEAFF. The CDR3 DNA is TGTGCCAGCAGGCGAACAGGGGTTAACACTGAAGCTTTCTTT.

V is TRBV21-1 and J is TRBJ2-4. TRBV21-1 is assigned pseudogene status. The CDR3 extends over 16 amino acids. The chain's CDR3 is CASSKDQGLAKNIQYF. The CDR3 bases are TGTGCCAGCAGCAAAGACCAAGGTCTAGCCAAAAACATTCAGTACTTC.

The J gene is TRBJ2-7, the V gene TRBV28; 7 bases fit TRBD2. The germline V gene has CDR1 MDHEN and CDR2 SYDVKM. The ends lost 8 bases at V and 1 base at J; junction bases unmatched: 5. The CDR3 spans 13 residues. DNA of the CDR3: TGTGCCAGCGTACTGGGGGGGTCCTACGAGCAGTACTTC. Its translation: CASVLGGSYEQYF.

This rearrangement joins TRBV11-2 to TRBJ2-7; D perhaps matches TRBD1 (7 bases). The germline V gene has CDR1 SGHAT and CDR2 FQNNGV. This CDR3 is built from 17 residues. Trimming pared 4 bases from V and 9 bases from J, leaving 28 bases between. CDR3 sequence (DNA): TGTGCCAGCAGCTCCTGGACAGGAGGGTTGGAGACTAAAGTGCAGTACTTC. This sequence encodes CASSSWTGGLETKVQYF.

The chain couples TRBV28 to TRBJ1-2, with 8 bases identical to TRBD1. Germline CDR1 MDHEN, CDR2 SYDVKM. The V and J ends lost 7 bases and 4 bases, in that order; junction bases with no gene match: 8. The CDR3 runs to 14 residues. CDR3 in DNA: TGTGCCAGCACCAAAAAAACAGGGGGCTATGGCTACACCTTC. Amino acid sequence: CASTKKTGGYGYTF.

The chain couples TRBV7-3 to TRBJ2-2; 7 nucleotides match TRBD1. The trim removed 6 bases at V and 6 bases at J, leaving 4 bases unmatched. The CDR3 runs to 13 residues. CDR1 is SGHTA and CDR2 is FQGTGA in the germline V gene. The DNA for the CDR3 is TGTGCCAGCAGGCCCCAGGGGGCCGGGGAGCTGTTTTTT. Its protein is CASRPQGAGELFF.